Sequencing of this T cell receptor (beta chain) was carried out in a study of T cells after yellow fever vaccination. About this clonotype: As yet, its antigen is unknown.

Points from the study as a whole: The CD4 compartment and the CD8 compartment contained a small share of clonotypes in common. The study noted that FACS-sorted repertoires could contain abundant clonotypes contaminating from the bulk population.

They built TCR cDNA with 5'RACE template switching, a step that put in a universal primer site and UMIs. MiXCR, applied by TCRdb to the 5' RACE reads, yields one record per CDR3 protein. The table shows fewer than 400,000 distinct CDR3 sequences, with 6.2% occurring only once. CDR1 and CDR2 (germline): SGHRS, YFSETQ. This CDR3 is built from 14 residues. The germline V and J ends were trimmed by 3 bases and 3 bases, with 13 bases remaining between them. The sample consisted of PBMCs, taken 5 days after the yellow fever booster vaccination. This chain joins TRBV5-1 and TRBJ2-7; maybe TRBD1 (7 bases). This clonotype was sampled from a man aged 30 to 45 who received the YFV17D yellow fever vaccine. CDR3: CASSWGDSNYEQYF. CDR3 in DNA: TGCGCCAGCAGCTGGGGGGACAGCAACTACGAGCAGTACTTC.